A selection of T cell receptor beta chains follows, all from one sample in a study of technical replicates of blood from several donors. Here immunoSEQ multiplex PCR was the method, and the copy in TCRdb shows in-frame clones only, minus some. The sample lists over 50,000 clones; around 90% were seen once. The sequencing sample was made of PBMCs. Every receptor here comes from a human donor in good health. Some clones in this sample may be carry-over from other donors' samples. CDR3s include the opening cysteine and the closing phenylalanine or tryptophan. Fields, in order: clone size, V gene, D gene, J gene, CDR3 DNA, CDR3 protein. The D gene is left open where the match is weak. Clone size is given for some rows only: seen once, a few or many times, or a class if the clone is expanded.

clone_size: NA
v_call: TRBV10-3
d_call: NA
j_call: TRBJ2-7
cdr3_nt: TGTGCCAGCCGACAGGAGCACAGCTCCTACGAGCAGTACTTC
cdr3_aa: CASRQEHSSYEQYF

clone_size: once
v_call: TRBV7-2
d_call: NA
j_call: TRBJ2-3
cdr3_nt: TGTGCCAGCAGCTTTAGCGGAAACGGGGTTACAGATACGCAGTATTTT
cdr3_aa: CASSFSGNGVTDTQYF

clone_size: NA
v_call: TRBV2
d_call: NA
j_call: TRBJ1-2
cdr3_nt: TGTGCCAGCAGTGATGGGCAGGGGAGCTATGGCTACACCTTC
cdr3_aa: CASSDGQGSYGYTF

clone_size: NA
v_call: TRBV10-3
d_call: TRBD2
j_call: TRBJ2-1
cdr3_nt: TGTGCCATCAGTGACCCCCTAGCGGGGGGGAACAATGAGCAGTTCTTC
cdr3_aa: CAISDPLAGGNNEQFF

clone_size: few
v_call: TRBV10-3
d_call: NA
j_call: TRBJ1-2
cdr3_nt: TGTGCCATCAGCAAGGACACCTTCTATGGCTACACCTTC
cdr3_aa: CAISKDTFYGYTF

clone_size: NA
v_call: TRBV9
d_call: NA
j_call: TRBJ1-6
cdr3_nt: TGTGCCAGCAGCGTAGGACAGGTTCAATCACCCCTCCACTTT
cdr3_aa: CASSVGQVQSPLHF

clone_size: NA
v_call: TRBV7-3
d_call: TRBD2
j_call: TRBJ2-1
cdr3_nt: TGTGCCAGCAGCTCCGTAGCGGGAGATGAGCAGTTCTTC
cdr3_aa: CASSSVAGDEQFF

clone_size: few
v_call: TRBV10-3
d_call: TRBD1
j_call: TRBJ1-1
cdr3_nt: TGTGCCACTCAGGACAGGGAGGGAGCTTTCTTT
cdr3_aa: CATQDREGAFF

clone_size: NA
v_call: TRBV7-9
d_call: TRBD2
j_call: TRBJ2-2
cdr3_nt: TGTGCCGCGCCGGGAGGACGGGGAGGGACCGGGGAGCTGTTTTTT
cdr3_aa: CAAPGGRGGTGELFF

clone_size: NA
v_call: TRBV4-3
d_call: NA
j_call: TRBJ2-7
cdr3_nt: TGCGCCAGCAGCCAAGATCGAGGCGGTAGCTACGAGCAGTACTTC
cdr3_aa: CASSQDRGGSYEQYF

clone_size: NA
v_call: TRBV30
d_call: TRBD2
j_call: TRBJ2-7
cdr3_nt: TGTGCCTGCAACCCATTTGCGACTAGCGGAAGCTCCTACGAGCAGTACTTC
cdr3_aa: CACNPFATSGSSYEQYF

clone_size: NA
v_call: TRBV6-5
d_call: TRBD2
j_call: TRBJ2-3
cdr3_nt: TGTGCCAGCAGTTACCGGCTAGCGGGGGATACGCAGTATTTT
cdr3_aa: CASSYRLAGDTQYF

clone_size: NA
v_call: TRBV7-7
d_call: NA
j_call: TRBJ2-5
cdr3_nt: TGTGCCAGCGGCAAGGCCGTCTCCCTCGGGGAGACCCAGTACTTC
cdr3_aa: CASGKAVSLGETQYF

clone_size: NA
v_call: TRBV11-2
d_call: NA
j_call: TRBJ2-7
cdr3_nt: TGTGCCAGCAGCTTAGGTGCAGGGGTCACATACGAGCAGTACTTC
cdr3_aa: CASSLGAGVTYEQYF

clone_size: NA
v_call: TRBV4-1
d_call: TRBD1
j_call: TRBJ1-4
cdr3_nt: TGCGCCAGCAGCCAACAGGGGGCAACTAATGAAAAACTGTTTTTT
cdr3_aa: CASSQQGATNEKLFF

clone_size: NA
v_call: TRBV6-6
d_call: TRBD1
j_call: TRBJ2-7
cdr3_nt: TGTGCCAGCAGTTATAAGGGGGCCGAGCAGTACTTC
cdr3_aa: CASSYKGAEQYF

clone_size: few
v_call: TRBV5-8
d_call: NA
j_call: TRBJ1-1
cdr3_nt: TGTGCCAGCAGCGTACTCATGAACACTGAAGCTTTCTTT
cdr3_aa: CASSVLMNTEAFF

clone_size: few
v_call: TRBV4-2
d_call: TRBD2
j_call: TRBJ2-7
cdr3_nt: TGTGCCAGCAGCCAAGAGCGACTAGCCCACTACGAGCAGTACTTC
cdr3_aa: CASSQERLAHYEQYF